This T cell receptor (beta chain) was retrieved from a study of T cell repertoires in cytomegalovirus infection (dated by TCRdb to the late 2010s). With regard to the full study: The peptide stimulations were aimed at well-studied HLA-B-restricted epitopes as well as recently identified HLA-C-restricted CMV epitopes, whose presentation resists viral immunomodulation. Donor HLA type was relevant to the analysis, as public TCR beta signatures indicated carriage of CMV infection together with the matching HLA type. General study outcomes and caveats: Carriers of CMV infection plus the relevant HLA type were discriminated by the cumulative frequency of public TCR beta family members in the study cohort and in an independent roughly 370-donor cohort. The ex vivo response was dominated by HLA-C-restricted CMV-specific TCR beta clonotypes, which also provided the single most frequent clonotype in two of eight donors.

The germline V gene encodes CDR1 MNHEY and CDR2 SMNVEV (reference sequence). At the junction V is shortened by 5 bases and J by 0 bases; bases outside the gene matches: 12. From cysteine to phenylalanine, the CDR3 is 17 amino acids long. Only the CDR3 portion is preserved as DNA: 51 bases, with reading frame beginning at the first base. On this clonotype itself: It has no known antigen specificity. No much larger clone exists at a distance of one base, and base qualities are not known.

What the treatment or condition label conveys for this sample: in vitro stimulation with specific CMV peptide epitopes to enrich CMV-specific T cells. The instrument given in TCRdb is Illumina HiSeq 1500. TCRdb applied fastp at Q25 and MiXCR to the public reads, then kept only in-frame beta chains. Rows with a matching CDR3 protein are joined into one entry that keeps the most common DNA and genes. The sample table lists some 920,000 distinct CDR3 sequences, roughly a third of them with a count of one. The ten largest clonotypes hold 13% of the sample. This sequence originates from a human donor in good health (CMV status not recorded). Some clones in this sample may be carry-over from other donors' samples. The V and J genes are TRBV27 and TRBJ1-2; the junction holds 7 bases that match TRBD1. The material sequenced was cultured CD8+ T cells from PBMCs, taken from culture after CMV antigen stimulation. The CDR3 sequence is CASSPRDSGWPNYGYTF. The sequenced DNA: TGTGCCAGCAGTCCCCGGGACAGCGGATGGCCTAACTATGGCTACACCTTC.